The rows below give T cell receptor beta chains drawn from one sample of a study of immune evolution from preneoplasia to lung adenocarcinoma. The data were produced by immunoSEQ multiplex PCR, yet TCRdb's version contains in-frame clones alone and is incomplete. The sample records tens of thousands of clones, around 75% being singletons. Sequenced material: FFPE invasive lung adenocarcinoma tissue. These receptors originate from a person between 55 and 70 years old with lung adenocarcinoma. Both conserved end residues are part of each CDR3. A D gene is named only where the DNA matches it firmly. Clone size is shown for a subset of rows, as once, few, many or a class of expanded clone.

TRBV7-8	.	TRBJ1-1	.	15	TGTGCCAGCAGCTTAGTAAGCAGGTCCGACACTGAAGCTTTCTTT	CASSLVSRSDTEAFF
TRBV5-1	TRBD1	TRBJ2-7	.	14	TGCGCCAGCAGCTTGTTGCAGGGGGCCTACGAGCAGTACTTC	CASSLLQGAYEQYF
TRBV10-3	TRBD1	TRBJ2-1	.	17	TGTGCCATCAGTGAGGGGACAGTAACCAACTCCTACAATGAGCAGTTCTTC	CAISEGTVTNSYNEQFF
TRBV9	.	TRBJ2-2	.	12	TGTGCCAGCAGCAGGAGCACCGGGGAGCTGTTTTTT	CASSRSTGELFF
TRBV29-1	.	TRBJ1-4	.	16	TGCAGCGTTGAGTTGTTTGGAGTCGCAACTAATGAAAAACTGTTTTTT	CSVELFGVATNEKLFF
TRBV18	.	TRBJ2-2	.	13	TGTGCCAGCTCACCAAAGCTGACCGGGGAGCTGTTTTTT	CASSPKLTGELFF
TRBV5-1	.	TRBJ2-1	.	15	TGCGCCAGCAGCTTGTCTGGGCGGGTGGAAAGTGAGCAGTTCTTC	CASSLSGRVESEQFF
TRBV2	.	TRBJ1-2	.	12	TGTGCCAGCAGTGATGGGAATGGTGGCTACACCTTC	CASSDGNGGYTF
TRBV12-5	TRBD1	TRBJ1-5	.	15	TGTGCTAGTGCCCCGGACAGGGCGATGAGGCAGCCCCAGCATTTT	CASAPDRAMRQPQHF
TRBV27	.	TRBJ1-4	once	16	TGTGCCAGCAGTTCCACCCGACAGTCCGGTGGAGAAAAACTGTTTTTT	CASSSTRQSGGEKLFF
TRBV5-8	TRBD1	TRBJ2-7	.	14	TGTGCCAGCAGCCCGGGACAGGGGGCCTACGAGCAGTACTTC	CASSPGQGAYEQYF
TRBV19	TRBD1	TRBJ1-2	.	15	TGTGCCACTAGCCGAACCTCGGGACAGGGAGGTGGCTACACCTTC	CATSRTSGQGGGYTF
TRBV2	.	TRBJ2-3	.	17	TGTGCCAGCAGTGACGGGATGGCCTTGGTAGGCACAGATACGCAGTATTTT	CASSDGMALVGTDTQYF
TRBV27	.	TRBJ1-1	once	12	TGTGCCAGCAGAGACGGGGTGACCGAAGCTTTCTTT	CASRDGVTEAFF
TRBV7-2	.	TRBJ2-1	.	13	TGTGCCAGCAGCCCACAGCGACACAATGAGCAGTTCTTC	CASSPQRHNEQFF
TRBV7-2	TRBD2	TRBJ2-3	few	15	TGTGCCAGCACCCCGTGGGAGGGCAATGCAGATACGCAGTATTTT	CASTPWEGNADTQYF
TRBV7-2	.	TRBJ2-7	once	16	TGTGCCAGCAGCCCGCAGACAGGCCTACCGAACTACGAGCAGTACTTC	CASSPQTGLPNYEQYF
TRBV6-1	.	TRBJ2-7	.	12	TGTGCCAGCCGTTCCCAACTCTACGAGCAGTACTTC	CASRSQLYEQYF
TRBV19	TRBD2	TRBJ2-6	.	16	TGTACATATACCGGGGGGGCGCCGGATGGGGCCAACGTCCTGACTTTC	CTYTGGAPDGANVLTF
TRBV27	.	TRBJ2-6	.	16	TGTGCCAGCAGTCCCTGGACAAGATCTGGGGCCAACGTCCTGACTTTC	CASSPWTRSGANVLTF
TRBV19	TRBD1	TRBJ2-1	.	15	TGTGCCAGTAGTACAGTCCCGGGACAGGGGAATGAGCAGTTCTTC	CASSTVPGQGNEQFF
TRBV5-1	.	TRBJ2-7	.	12	TGCGCCAGCAGCTCAAACGAAGGCGAGCAGTACTTC	CASSSNEGEQYF
TRBV5-1	.	TRBJ2-5	once	11	TGCGCCAGCAGAATGCAAGAGACCCAGTACTTC	CASRMQETQYF
TRBV5-1	TRBD1	TRBJ2-7	.	14	TGCGCCAGCGGGTATCGGGACAGGTCTGGCGAGCAGTACTTC	CASGYRDRSGEQYF